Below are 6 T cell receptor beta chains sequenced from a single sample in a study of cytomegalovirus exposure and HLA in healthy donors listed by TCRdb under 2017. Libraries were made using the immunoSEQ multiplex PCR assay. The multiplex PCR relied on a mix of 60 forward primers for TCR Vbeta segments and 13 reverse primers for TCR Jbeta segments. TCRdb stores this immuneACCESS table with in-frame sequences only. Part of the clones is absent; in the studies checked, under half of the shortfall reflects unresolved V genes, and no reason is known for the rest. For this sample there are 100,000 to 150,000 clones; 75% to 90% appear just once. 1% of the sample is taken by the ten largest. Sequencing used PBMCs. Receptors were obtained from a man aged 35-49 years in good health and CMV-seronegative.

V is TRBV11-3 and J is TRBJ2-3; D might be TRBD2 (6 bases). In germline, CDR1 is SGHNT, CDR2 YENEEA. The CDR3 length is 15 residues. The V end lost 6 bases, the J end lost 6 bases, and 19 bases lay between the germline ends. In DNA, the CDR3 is TGTGCCAGCAGTCTTGAGGGCGGGGAAGTGGATACGCAGTATTTT. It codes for CASSLEGGEVDTQYF.

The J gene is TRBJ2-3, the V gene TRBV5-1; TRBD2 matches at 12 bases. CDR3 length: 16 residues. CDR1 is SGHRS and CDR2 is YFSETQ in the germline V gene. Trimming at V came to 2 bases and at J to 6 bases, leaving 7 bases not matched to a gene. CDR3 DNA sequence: TGCGCCAGCAGCTTCCCACTAGCGGGAGGTGGGGATACGCAGTATTTT. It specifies CASSFPLAGGGDTQYF.

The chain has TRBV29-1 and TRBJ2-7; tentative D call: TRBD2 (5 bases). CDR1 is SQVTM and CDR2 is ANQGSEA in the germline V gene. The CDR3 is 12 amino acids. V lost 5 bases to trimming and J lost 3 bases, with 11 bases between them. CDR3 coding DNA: TGCAGCGTTATGGGAGATGGCTACGAGCAGTACTTC. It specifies CSVMGDGYEQYF.

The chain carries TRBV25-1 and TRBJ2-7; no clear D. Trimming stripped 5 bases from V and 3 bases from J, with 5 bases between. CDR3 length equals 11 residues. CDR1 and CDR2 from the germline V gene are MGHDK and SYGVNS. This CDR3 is CASSRGYEQYF. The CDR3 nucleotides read TGTGCCAGCAGTCGAGGCTACGAGCAGTACTTC.

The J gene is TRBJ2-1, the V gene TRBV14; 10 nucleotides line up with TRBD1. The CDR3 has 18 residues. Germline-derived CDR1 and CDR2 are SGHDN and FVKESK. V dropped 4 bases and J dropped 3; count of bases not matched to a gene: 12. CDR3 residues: CASSRGTGAFINYNEQFF. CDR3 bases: TGTGCCAGCAGCCGAGGGACAGGGGCGTTCATCAACTACAATGAGCAGTTCTTC.

This CDR3 reads CASSQDPGNVWTEAFF. The CDR3 DNA reads TGTGCCAGCAGCCAAGATCCAGGGAATGTATGGACTGAAGCTTTCTTT. The chain has TRBV14 and TRBJ1-1, with a tentative D call TRBD1 (5 bases). The CDR3 runs to 16 residues. Germline lookup yields CDR1 SGHDN and CDR2 FVKESK. The V gene lost 0 bases and the J gene lost 5 bases, with 16 bases spanning the gap.